The T cell receptor (beta chain) described here comes from a study of blood T cell repertoires in COVID-19. Study-level information: Spain, Italy and the United States supplied samples that represented acute and convalescent COVID-19.

Authors' analysis steps: Reference gene primer amplification gave nucleated cell count estimates. The protocol was immunoSEQ multiplex PCR, while the TCRdb copy is restricted to in-frame clones and leaves out a portion. V and J calls plus clone size are reproduced from that table; the DNA served to infer D and trimming. This sample has approximately 230,000 clones, with 85% to 90% found just once. Participant age was roughly 18 to 95 years, and participants resided in fewer than 30 US areas. Recovery among Cohort 3 donors was established by two negative PCRs, clearance, or symptom resolution. CDR1 is SGDLS and CDR2 is YYNGEE in the germline V gene. The CDR3 extends over 14 amino acids. Trimming at V came to 2 bases and at J to 4 bases, leaving 5 bases not matched to a gene.

Sequencing was carried out using PBMCs or T cells enriched from blood (not recorded which). The TCR originated in a man between 40 and 49 years old who had recovered from COVID-19. The chain uses TRBV9 and TRBJ1-2; 7 bases align to TRBD1. The CDR3 protein is CASSVDREPYGYTF. CDR3 DNA: TGTGCCAGCAGCGTCGACAGGGAGCCCTATGGCTACACCTTC.